Listed here are 15 T cell receptor beta chains from one sample, sequenced in a study of cytomegalovirus exposure and HLA in healthy donors. 60 Vbeta and 13 Jbeta primers were used in PCR. Data came from immunoSEQ multiplex PCR; TCRdb stores just in-frame clones and leaves some out. The sample lists 120,000 to 150,000 clones, 75% occurring once. Sequencing was done on a sample of PBMCs. The receptor source for this set is a man aged 40-50 years in good health and CMV-seronegative.

This chain connects TRBV4-1 to TRBJ2-7, with 8 bases identical to TRBD2. After removal of 4 bases from V and 3 bases from J, the junction contained 5 bases not matched to a gene. The CDR3 loop spans 14 amino acids. The germline V gene encodes CDR1 MGHRA and CDR2 YSYEKL. The CDR3 sequence is CASSPGLADYEQYF. DNA of the CDR3: TGCGCCAGCAGCCCAGGACTAGCCGACTACGAGCAGTACTTC.

This chain connects TRBV28 to TRBJ1-4, with a weak D call TRBD1 (6 bases). Per the germline V gene, CDR1 is MDHEN and CDR2 is SYDVKM. This CDR3 is 18 amino acids long. Trimming stripped 7 bases from V and 0 bases from J, with 21 bases between. CDR3 in DNA: TGTGCCAGCATCCGAGCAGGGGCCACCTTAGCAACTAATGAAAAACTGTTTTTT. Amino acid sequence: CASIRAGATLATNEKLFF. The entire variable domain, with the rest obtained from reference TRBV28 and TRBJ1-4, is as follows: DVKVTQSSRYLVKRTGEKVFLECVQDMDHENMFWYRQDPGLGLRLIYFSYDVKMKEKGDIPEGYSVSREKKERFSLILESASTNQTSMYLCASIRAGATLATNEKLFFGSGTQLSVL.

The V and J genes are TRBV23-1 and TRBJ1-2; the D gene is possibly TRBD1 (6 bases). TRBV23-1 is flagged as an ORF with uncertain function. The CDR3 consists of 12 residues. V gave up 3 bases and J gave up 6 bases, with 8 bases separating them. The CDR3 DNA sequence: TGCGCCAGCAGTCAGGGGGCGGATGGCTACACCTTC. It codes for CASSQGADGYTF.

The chain uses TRBV5-1 and TRBJ2-1, with TRBD1 matching over 9 bases. The CDR3 has 14 residues. V shed 5 bases, J shed 8 bases, and the junction held 8 bases outside the gene matches. Germline V CDR1 and CDR2: SGHRS, YFSETQ. The CDR3 coding sequence is TGCGCCAGCAGGCCCGGGACAGGGAACGATGAGCAGTTCTTC. This codes for CASRPGTGNDEQFF.

This clone was counted between two and nine times. The chain couples TRBV5-1 to TRBJ1-1, with D maybe TRBD1 (5 bases). CDR3 length equals 15 residues. Trimming took 0 bases from V and 4 from J, leaving 13 bases between them. Germline CDR1 and CDR2: SGHRS and YFSETQ. Here the CDR3 DNA reads TGCGCCAGCAGCTTGGGGGAGGGGTTTATCACTGAAGCTTTCTTT. It specifies CASSLGEGFITEAFF.

The CDR3 DNA sequence: TGTGCCAGCTCACCCACGGGAATGGGCCAGCCCCAGCATTTT. Protein sequence: CASSPTGMGQPQHF. The chain recombines TRBV18 with TRBJ1-5; D call uncertain. Germline V lookup: CDR1 KGHSH, CDR2 LQKENI. There are 14 residues in the CDR3. Trimming cost V 3 bases and J 7 bases, with 13 bases left between them.

The chain employs TRBV5-6 and TRBJ2-5, with 9 bases identical to TRBD1. The length of the CDR3 is 14 residues. V lost 4 bases to trimming and J lost 5 bases; unmatched junction nucleotides: 6. CDR1 is SGHDT and CDR2 is YYEEEE in the germline V gene. The CDR3 loop is CASSQGQGGETQYF. The CDR3 DNA reads as TGTGCCAGCAGCCAGGGACAGGGAGGGGAGACCCAGTACTTC.

The chain links TRBV5-1 to TRBJ2-3; D is uncertain. This CDR3 contains 12 residues. Between the trimmed V and J ends, which lost 5 bases and 5 bases, there was a span of 9 bases. CDR1 is SGHRS and CDR2 is YFSETQ in the germline V gene. CDR3: CASSAPGDTQYF. The CDR3 DNA is TGCGCCAGCAGTGCCCCAGGAGATACGCAGTATTTT. Full variable domain (missing parts from reference TRBV5-1 and TRBJ2-3): KAGVTQTPRYLIKTRGQQVTLSCSPISGHRSVSWYQQTPGQGLQFLFEYFSETQRNKGNFPGRFSGRQFSNSRSEMNVSTLELGDSALYLCASSAPGDTQYFGPGTRLTVL.

The gene calls are TRBV13 and TRBJ2-7, with a weak D call TRBD2 (5 bases). The CDR3 loop spans 14 amino acids. V was clipped by 2 bases and J by 0 bases, with 8 bases between them. In germline, CDR1 is PRHDT, CDR2 FYEKMQ (reference sequence). CDR3 DNA: TGTGCCAGCAGCTTACCCGGGGTCTCCTACGAGCAGTACTTC. This codes for CASSLPGVSYEQYF.

V usage is TRBV5-1 and J usage is TRBJ1-2, with 9 bases lining up with TRBD1. The CDR3 extends over 15 amino acids. The germline V gene has CDR1 SGHRS and CDR2 YFSETQ. V trimming: 0 bases; J trimming: 7 bases; junction bases outside the gene matches: 7. In nucleotides, the CDR3 is TGCGCCAGCAGCTTGGACAGGGGGCGGAAGTTTGGCTACACCTTC. It specifies CASSLDRGRKFGYTF.

The chain recombines TRBV25-1 with TRBJ1-6; 8 nucleotides agree with TRBD1. The CDR3 spans 13 residues. J was trimmed by 2 bases and V by 9 bases; bases with no gene match: 0. Looked up from germline, CDR1 is MGHDK and CDR2 is SYGVNS. The CDR3 region is CARQGAYNSPLHF. DNA of the CDR3: TGTGCCAGACAGGGGGCCTATAATTCACCCCTCCACTTT.

The chain recombines TRBV9 with TRBJ2-4; 8 nucleotides match TRBD1. CDR3 length: 15 residues. Germline assignment: CDR1 SGDLS and CDR2 YYNGEE. V shed 3 bases and J 4 bases; nucleotides not matched to a gene: 6. The CDR3 loop reads CASSAEGTGKNIQYF. The CDR3, as DNA: TGTGCCAGCAGCGCCGAAGGGACAGGAAAAAACATTCAGTACTTC. Complete variable domain (other parts from reference TRBV9 and TRBJ2-4): DSGVTQTPKHLITATGQRVTLRCSPRSGDLSVYWYQQSLDQGLQFLIQYYNGEERAKGNILERFSAQQFPDLHSELNLSSLELGDSALYFCASSAEGTGKNIQYFGAGTRLSVL.

V is TRBV19 and J is TRBJ1-5; a weak D match, TRBD1 (5 bases). CDR3 length equals 14 residues. Germline assignment: CDR1 LNHDA and CDR2 SQIVND (reference sequence). Trimming left V 5 bases short and J 4 bases short, with 12 bases between. The chain's CDR3 is CASSFRALNQPQHF. The CDR3 nucleotides read TGTGCCAGTAGTTTCAGGGCGCTAAATCAGCCCCAGCATTTT.

This clone appeared once. The rearrangement joins TRBV7-3 to TRBJ1-1; 9 positions agree with TRBD1. The J segment lost 1 base and the V segment lost 5 bases, leaving 5 bases of the junction unmatched. Germline V gives CDR1 SGHTA, CDR2 FQGTGA. The CDR3 runs to 15 residues. The CDR3 is CASSPDRGENTEAFF. The CDR3 coding sequence is TGTGCCAGCAGCCCAGACAGGGGGGAGAACACTGAAGCTTTCTTT.

The V gene is TRBV13, the J gene TRBJ1-3; no clear D. The germline V gene encodes CDR1 PRHDT and CDR2 FYEKMQ (reference sequence). The CDR3 contains 14 residues. V shed 5 bases and J shed 2 bases, with 10 bases lying between them. The CDR3 sequence: CASSPLTTGNTIYF. In nucleotides, the CDR3 is TGTGCCAGCAGCCCGCTGACAACTGGAAACACCATATATTTT.